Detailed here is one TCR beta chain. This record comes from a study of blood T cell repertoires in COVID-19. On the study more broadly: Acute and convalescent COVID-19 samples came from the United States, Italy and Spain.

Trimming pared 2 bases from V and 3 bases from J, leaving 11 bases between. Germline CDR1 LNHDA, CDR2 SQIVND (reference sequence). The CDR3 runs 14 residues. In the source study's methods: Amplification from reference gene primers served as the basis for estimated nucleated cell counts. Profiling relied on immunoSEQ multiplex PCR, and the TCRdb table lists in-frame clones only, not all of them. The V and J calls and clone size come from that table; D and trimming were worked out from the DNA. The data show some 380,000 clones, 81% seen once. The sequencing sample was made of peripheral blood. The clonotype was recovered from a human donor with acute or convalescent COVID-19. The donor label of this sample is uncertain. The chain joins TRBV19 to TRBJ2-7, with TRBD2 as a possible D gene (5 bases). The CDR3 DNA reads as TGTGCCAGTAGTATAAGCGGACGGGGCTACGAGCAGTACTTC. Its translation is CASSISGRGYEQYF.